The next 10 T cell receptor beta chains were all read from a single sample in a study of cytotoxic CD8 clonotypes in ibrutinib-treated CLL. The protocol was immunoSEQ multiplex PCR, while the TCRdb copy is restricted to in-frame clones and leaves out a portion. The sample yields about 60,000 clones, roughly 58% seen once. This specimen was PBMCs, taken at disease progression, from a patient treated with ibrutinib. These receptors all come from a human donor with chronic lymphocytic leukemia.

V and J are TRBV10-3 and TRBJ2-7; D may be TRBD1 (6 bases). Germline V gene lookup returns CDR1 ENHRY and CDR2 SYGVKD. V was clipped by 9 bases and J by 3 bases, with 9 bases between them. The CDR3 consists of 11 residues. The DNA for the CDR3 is TGTGCCATACGGACAGACTACGAGCAGTACTTC. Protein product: CAIRTDYEQYF.

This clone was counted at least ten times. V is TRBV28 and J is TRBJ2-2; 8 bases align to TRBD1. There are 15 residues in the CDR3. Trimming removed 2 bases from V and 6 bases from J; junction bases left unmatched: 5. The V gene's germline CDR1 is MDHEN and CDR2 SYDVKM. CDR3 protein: CASSLQGAGSGELFF. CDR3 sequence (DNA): TGTGCCAGCAGTTTACAGGGGGCCGGTTCCGGGGAGCTGTTTTTT.

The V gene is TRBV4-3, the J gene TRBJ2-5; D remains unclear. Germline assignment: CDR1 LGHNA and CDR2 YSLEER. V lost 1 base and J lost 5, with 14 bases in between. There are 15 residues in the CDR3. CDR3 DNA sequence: TGCGCCAGCAGCCAAGTCCACTCAGCTACCGAGACCCAGTACTTC. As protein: CASSQVHSATETQYF.

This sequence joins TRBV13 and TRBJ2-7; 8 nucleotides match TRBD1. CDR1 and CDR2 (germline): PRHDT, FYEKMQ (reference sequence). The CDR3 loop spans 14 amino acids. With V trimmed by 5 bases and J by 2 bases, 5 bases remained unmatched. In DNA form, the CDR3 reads TGTGCCAGCAGCCCCGACAGGGGCGCCTACGAGCAGTACTTC. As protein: CASSPDRGAYEQYF.

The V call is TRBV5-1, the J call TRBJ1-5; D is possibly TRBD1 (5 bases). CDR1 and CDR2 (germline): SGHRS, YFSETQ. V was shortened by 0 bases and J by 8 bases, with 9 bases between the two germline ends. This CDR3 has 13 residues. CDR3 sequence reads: CASSLVSGEPQHF. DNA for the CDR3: TGCGCCAGCAGCTTGGTTTCGGGGGAGCCCCAGCATTTT.

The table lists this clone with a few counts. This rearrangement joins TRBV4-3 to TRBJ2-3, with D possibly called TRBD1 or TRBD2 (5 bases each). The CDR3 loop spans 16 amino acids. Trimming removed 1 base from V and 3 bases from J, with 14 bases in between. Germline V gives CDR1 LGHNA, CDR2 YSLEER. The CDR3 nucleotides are TGCGCCAGCAGCCAAGGGACGGGGACGGGTACAGATACGCAGTATTTT. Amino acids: CASSQGTGTGTDTQYF.

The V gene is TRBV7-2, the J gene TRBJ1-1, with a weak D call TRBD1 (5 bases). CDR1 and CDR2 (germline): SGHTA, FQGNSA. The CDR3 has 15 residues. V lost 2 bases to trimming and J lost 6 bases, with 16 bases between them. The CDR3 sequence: CASSLWRGGGPEAFF. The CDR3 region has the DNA TGTGCCAGCAGCTTATGGCGGGGGGGAGGTCCTGAAGCTTTCTTT.

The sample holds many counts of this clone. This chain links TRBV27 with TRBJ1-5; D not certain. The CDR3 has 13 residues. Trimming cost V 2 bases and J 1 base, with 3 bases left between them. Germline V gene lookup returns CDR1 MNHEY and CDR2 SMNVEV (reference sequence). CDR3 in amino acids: CASSLQSNQPQHF. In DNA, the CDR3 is TGTGCCAGCAGTTTACAGAGCAATCAGCCCCAGCATTTT.

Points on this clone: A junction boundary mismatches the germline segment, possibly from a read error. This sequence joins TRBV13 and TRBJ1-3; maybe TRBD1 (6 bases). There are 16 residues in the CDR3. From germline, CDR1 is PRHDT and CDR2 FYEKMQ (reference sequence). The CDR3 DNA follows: TGTGCCAGCAGCATAGGGGACATCTACTCTGGAAACACCATATATTTT. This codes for CASSIGDIYSGNTIYF.

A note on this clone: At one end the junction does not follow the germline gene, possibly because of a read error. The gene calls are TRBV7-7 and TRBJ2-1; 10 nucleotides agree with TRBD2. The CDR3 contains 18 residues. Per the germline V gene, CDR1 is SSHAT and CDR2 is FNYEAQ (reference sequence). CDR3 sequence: CASSPRSASGSAYNEQFF. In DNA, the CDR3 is TGTGCTAGCAGCCCTAGGTCAGCTAGCGGGAGTGCGTACAATGAGCAGTTCTTC.